Listed here are 27 T cell receptor beta chains from one sample, sequenced in a study of blood T cell repertoires in COVID-19. Sequenced by immunoSEQ multiplex PCR; TCRdb stores in-frame clones only, minus some. There are approximately 260,000 clones in the sample; 88% occur only once, and 2% to 2.5% lies in the top ten. The source material was peripheral blood. These receptors came from a woman in her thirties or forties who had recovered from COVID-19.

This chain joins TRBV7-8 and TRBJ2-3; 13 nucleotides match TRBD2. Germline loops: CDR1 SGHVS, CDR2 FQNEAQ. J lost 2 bases, V lost 5 bases, and 7 bases had no gene match. This CDR3 comprises 17 residues. CDR3 bases: TGTGCCAGCAGCCCAAGGACTAGCGGGGGTTCCACAGATACGCAGTATTTT. Amino acid sequence: CASSPRTSGGSTDTQYF.

The chain is built from TRBV7-8 and TRBJ2-5, with D maybe TRBD2 (6 bases). CDR3 length: 17 amino acids. Trimming took off 4 bases at V and 4 bases at J, with 22 bases between the two ends. Germline CDR1 is SGHVS and CDR2 is FQNEAQ. The CDR3 DNA reads as TGTGCCAGCAGCTGGAGAACTCGAGGAGGGATCAGAGAGACCCAGTACTTC. As protein: CASSWRTRGGIRETQYF.

The chain links TRBV7-6 to TRBJ2-3; 9 bases fit TRBD1. The V segment lost 1 base and the J segment 6 bases; nucleotides outside the gene matches: 11. CDR1 is SGHVS, CDR2 FNYEAQ, per germline. This CDR3 region has 17 residues. CDR3 region: CASSLEGTGSILDTQYF. The CDR3 DNA reads as TGTGCCAGCAGCTTAGAGGGGACAGGGTCGATTTTGGATACGCAGTATTTT.

As for this clone: The identical CDR3 is also encoded by other nucleotide sequences in the sample. This chain links TRBV5-1 with TRBJ2-2; 8 bases are shared with TRBD2. Germline loops: CDR1 SGHRS, CDR2 YFSETQ. This CDR3 contains 16 residues. V lost 2 bases and J lost 2; bases outside the gene matches: 5. For the CDR3, the DNA is TGCGCCAGCAGCTTAGCACTAGCGGCAAACACCGGGGAGCTGTTTTTT. Encoded protein: CASSLALAANTGELFF.

Remarks on this clone: Other DNA sequences in the same sample also yield this CDR3. This chain uses TRBV6-2 or TRBV6-3 with TRBJ2-7, with 7 bases aligning to TRBD1. The germline V gene has CDR1 MNHEY and CDR2 SVGEGT. The CDR3 extends over 14 amino acids. Trimming cost V 6 bases and J 3 bases; bases outside gene matches: 8. The CDR3 sequence is CASSRTGVGYEQYF. Written as DNA, the CDR3 is TGTGCCAGCAGCCGTACAGGGGTAGGCTACGAGCAGTACTTC.

V usage is TRBV4-3 and J usage is TRBJ2-3, with a possible D match to TRBD2 (5 bases). Trimming took 0 bases from V and 1 from J, leaving 8 bases between them. CDR1 and CDR2 from the germline V gene are LGHNA and YSLEER. The CDR3 contains 15 residues. Here the CDR3 reads CASSQESAGTDTQYF. The CDR3 DNA is TGCGCCAGCAGCCAAGAGTCAGCGGGCACAGATACGCAGTATTTT.

The chain is built from TRBV15 and TRBJ2-3; 10 nucleotides agree with TRBD1. The CDR3 runs 18 residues. With 3 bases clipped from V and 0 bases from J, the junction kept 9 bases outside the gene matches. Germline lookup yields CDR1 LNHNV and CDR2 YYDKDF (reference sequence). Here the CDR3 reads CATSRGQGKGFSTDTQYF. For the CDR3, the DNA is TGTGCCACCAGCAGGGGACAGGGGAAGGGATTTAGCACAGATACGCAGTATTTT.

This chain links TRBV25-1 with TRBJ2-7; weak D call: TRBD2 (5 bases). The ends were cut back, 1 base at V and 5 bases at J, with 9 bases in the middle. This CDR3 has 13 residues. Looked up from germline, CDR1 is MGHDK and CDR2 is SYGVNS. As DNA, the CDR3 is TGTGCCAGCAGTGAATGGGCCGGGGACGAGCAGTACTTC. Its translation: CASSEWAGDEQYF.

The V call is TRBV30, the J call TRBJ1-1; the D gene is possibly TRBD1 (6 bases). From germline, CDR1 is GTSNPN and CDR2 SVGIG (reference sequence). Trimming left V 1 base short and J 1 base short, with 13 bases between. The CDR3 consists of 15 residues. The CDR3 region has the DNA TGTGCCTGGAGTGGGGAAAACAGGGAGAACACTGAAGCTTTCTTT. This codes for CAWSGENRENTEAFF.

The chain links TRBV5-6 to TRBJ1-2, with 7 bases matching TRBD1. Germline lookup yields CDR1 SGHDT and CDR2 YYEEEE. The junction had 4 bases not matched to a gene; V was cut back by 0 bases and J by 5 bases. The CDR3 extends over 14 amino acids. CDR3 sequence reads: CASSLEGAGYGYTF. The CDR3 DNA reads TGTGCCAGCAGCTTGGAGGGGGCTGGATATGGCTACACCTTC.

The chain uses TRBV29-1 and TRBJ2-2, with TRBD1 as a possible D gene (5 bases). V lost 5 bases and J 4 bases, leaving 14 bases between the germline ends. There are 14 residues in the CDR3. CDR1 SQVTM and CDR2 ANQGSEA come from the germline V gene. The CDR3 reads CSVRVTGVTGELFF. As DNA, the CDR3 is TGCAGCGTTAGGGTCACAGGAGTCACCGGGGAGCTGTTTTTT.

The V and J genes are TRBV9 and TRBJ1-1; D may be TRBD1 (5 bases). The V end lost 5 bases, the J end lost 4 bases, and 18 bases lay between the germline ends. The CDR3 loop spans 15 amino acids. Germline CDR1 and CDR2: SGDLS and YYNGEE. Written as DNA, the CDR3 is TGTGCCAGCAGTCGCTCTGGGGCGCCTAGCACTGAAGCTTTCTTT. Translation: CASSRSGAPSTEAFF. Full variable domain (outside the CDR3, taken from reference TRBV9 and TRBJ1-1): DSGVTQTPKHLITATGQRVTLRCSPRSGDLSVYWYQQSLDQGLQFLIQYYNGEERAKGNILERFSAQQFPDLHSELNLSSLELGDSALYFCASSRSGAPSTEAFFGQGTRLTVV.

J is TRBJ1-6 and V is TRBV18, with a possible D match to TRBD1 (5 bases). This CDR3 has 12 residues. Per germline, CDR1 KGHSH and CDR2 LQKENI. Trimming pared 3 bases from V and 12 bases from J, leaving 9 bases between. CDR3 nucleotide sequence: TGTGCCAGCTCACCGGGGGGTTTACCCCTCCACTTT. It encodes CASSPGGLPLHF.

This chain joins TRBV10-3 and TRBJ1-2; the match to TRBD1 covers 7 bases. The CDR3 is 13 residues long. J gave up 6 bases and V 6 bases, and 7 bases lay outside the gene matches. CDR1 and CDR2 (germline): ENHRY, SYGVKD. CDR3 nucleotide sequence: TGTGCCATCAGCCGGGACAGTAGACATGGCTACACCTTC. It codes for CAISRDSRHGYTF.

The table lists this clone with a count of one. The chain recombines TRBV5-1 with TRBJ2-5; TRBD1 agrees at 7 bases. The ends lost 3 bases at V and 4 bases at J; junction bases unmatched: 6. The CDR3 covers 14 residues. Germline CDR1 SGHRS, CDR2 YFSETQ. The DNA of the CDR3 is TGCGCCAGCAGCTGGGGACAGTCCGGAGAGACCCAGTACTTC. Its protein product is CASSWGQSGETQYF.

The V gene is TRBV7-2, the J gene TRBJ1-4; D gene ambiguous. The CDR3 length is 16 residues. Germline V gene lookup returns CDR1 SGHTA and CDR2 FQGNSA. V lost 0 bases and J 8 bases, leaving 16 bases between the germline ends. CDR3 in DNA: TGTGCCAGCAGCTTAGCGTTCCCTGCTAGCAAGGAAAAACTGTTTTTT. Amino acids: CASSLAFPASKEKLFF. Full variable domain (missing parts from reference TRBV7-2 and TRBJ1-4): GAGVSQSPSNKVTEKGKDVELRCDPISGHTALYWYRQSLGQGLEFLIYFQGNSAPDKSGLPSDRFSAERTGGSVSTLTIQRTQQEDSAVYLCASSLAFPASKEKLFFGSGTQLSVL.

The chain links TRBV9 to TRBJ1-1, with 8 bases identical to TRBD1. Trimming cost V 2 bases and J 2 bases; bases outside gene matches: 8. The CDR3 is 16 residues long. Germline V CDR1 and CDR2: SGDLS, YYNGEE. The CDR3 sequence: CASSVGFGQGNTEAFF. CDR3 nucleotides: TGTGCCAGCAGCGTGGGTTTTGGACAGGGAAACACTGAAGCTTTCTTT.

The chain couples TRBV6-5 to TRBJ2-3, with 8 bases identical to TRBD1. V shed 10 bases and J 3 bases; nucleotides not matched to a gene: 6. Germline values: CDR1 MNHEY, CDR2 SVGAGI. CDR3 length: 13 residues. The CDR3 DNA is TGTGCCATAGGACAGGGTTGGACAGATACGCAGTATTTT. It codes for CAIGQGWTDTQYF.

The V and J genes are TRBV11-3 and TRBJ2-1, with TRBD2 matching over 8 bases. The V segment lost 1 base and the J segment 1 base; nucleotides outside the gene matches: 6. Germline V CDR1 and CDR2: SGHNT, YENEEA. This CDR3 is 17 amino acids long. The CDR3: CASSLGERESSYNEQFF. DNA of the CDR3: TGTGCCAGCAGCTTAGGAGAGCGGGAGAGTTCCTACAATGAGCAGTTCTTC.

The rearrangement links TRBV10-3 to TRBJ2-2; 12 bases line up with TRBD2. With 6 bases clipped from V and 3 bases from J, the junction kept 5 bases outside the gene matches. Per germline, CDR1 ENHRY and CDR2 SYGVKD. The CDR3 extends over 16 amino acids. The CDR3 bases are TGTGCCATCAGCCACGGACTAGCGGGGTACACCGGGGAGCTGTTTTTT. Protein: CAISHGLAGYTGELFF.

This chain uses TRBV19 with TRBJ1-2; 10 bases fit TRBD1. The germline V gene has CDR1 LNHDA and CDR2 SQIVND (reference sequence). V gave up 5 bases and J gave up 0 bases; unmatched junction bases: 6. This CDR3 is built from 16 residues. The DNA for the CDR3 is TGTGCCAGTAGTCAGACAGGGGGCGCAGCTAACTATGGCTACACCTTC. Translated, it gives CASSQTGGAANYGYTF.

The chain joins TRBV27 to TRBJ2-1; D unclear. The V end was cut by 5 bases, the J end by 0 bases, with 11 bases between. CDR3 length: 15 residues. The germline CDR1 and CDR2 sequences are MNHEY and SMNVEV (reference sequence). The CDR3 is CASSPSVLSYNEQFF. CDR3 nucleotide sequence: TGTGCCAGCAGTCCATCAGTGCTCTCCTACAATGAGCAGTTCTTC.

V gene TRBV11-3 combines with J gene TRBJ1-2; 8 nucleotides line up with TRBD1. Germline-derived CDR1 and CDR2 are SGHNT and YENEEA. CDR3 size: 13 residues. V shed 6 bases, J shed 6 bases, and the junction held 6 bases outside the gene matches. The CDR3 DNA is TGTGCCAGCAGTTTCGGACAGGGCAATGGCTACACCTTC. Amino acids: CASSFGQGNGYTF.

V and J are TRBV7-9 and TRBJ1-4; 8 bases fit TRBD1. Trimming cost V 4 bases and J 8 bases; bases outside gene matches: 6. Per the germline V gene, CDR1 is SEHNR and CDR2 is FQNEAQ (reference sequence). The CDR3 has 14 residues. The CDR3 region is CASSSGQGVEKLFF. DNA of the CDR3: TGTGCCAGCAGCTCCGGACAGGGTGTAGAAAAACTGTTTTTT.

The chain is built from TRBV3-1 (or the pseudogene TRBV3-2) and TRBJ2-7; 8 nucleotides agree with TRBD2. This CDR3 has 14 amino acids. The V gene end was trimmed by 2 bases and the J gene end by 2 bases; junction bases not matched to a gene: 2. Germline loops: CDR1 LGHDT, CDR2 YNNKEL (reference sequence). CDR3 sequence (DNA): TGTGCCAGCAGCCAAACTAGCGGAACCTACGAGCAGTACTTC. It specifies CASSQTSGTYEQYF.

V and J are TRBV30 and TRBJ1-4, with 8 bases identical to TRBD1. With V trimmed by 4 bases and J by 3 bases, 4 bases remained unmatched. This CDR3 spans 14 amino acids. Germline CDR1 and CDR2: GTSNPN and SVGIG (reference sequence). CDR3 residues: CAWKTGGANEKLFF. The DNA of the CDR3 is TGTGCCTGGAAAACAGGGGGAGCTAATGAAAAACTGTTTTTT.

This chain uses TRBV4-3 with TRBJ2-7, with 8 bases that match TRBD2. V lost 0 bases to trimming and J lost 3 bases; unmatched junction nucleotides: 4. This CDR3 has 15 residues. Germline V lookup: CDR1 LGHNA, CDR2 YSLEER. CDR3 nucleotides: TGCGCCAGCAGCCAAGATGGTAGCGGGGTCTACGAGCAGTACTTC. The encoded protein is CASSQDGSGVYEQYF.